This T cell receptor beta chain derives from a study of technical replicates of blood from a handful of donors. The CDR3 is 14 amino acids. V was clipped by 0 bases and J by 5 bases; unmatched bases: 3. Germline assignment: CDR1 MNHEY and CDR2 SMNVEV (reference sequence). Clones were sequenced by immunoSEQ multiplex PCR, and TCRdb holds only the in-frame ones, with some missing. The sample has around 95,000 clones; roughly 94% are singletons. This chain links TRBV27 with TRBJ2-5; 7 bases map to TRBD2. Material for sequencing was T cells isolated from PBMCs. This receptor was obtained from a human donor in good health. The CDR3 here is CASSLSGGGETQYF. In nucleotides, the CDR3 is TGTGCCAGCAGTTTATCGGGGGGAGGGGAGACCCAGTACTTC.